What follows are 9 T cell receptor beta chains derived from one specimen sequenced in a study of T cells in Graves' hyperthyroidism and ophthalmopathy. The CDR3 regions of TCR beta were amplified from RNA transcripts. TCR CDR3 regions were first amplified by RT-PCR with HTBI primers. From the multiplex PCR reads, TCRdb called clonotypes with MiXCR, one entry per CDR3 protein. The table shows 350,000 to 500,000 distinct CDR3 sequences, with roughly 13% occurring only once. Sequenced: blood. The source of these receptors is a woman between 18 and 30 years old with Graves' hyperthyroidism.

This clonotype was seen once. The CDR3 bases are TGTGCCAGCAGCTACGCGGGCTTGAGCCGGGACATAATTAGCGGGAGGGCCTACAATGAGCAGTTCTTC. This codes for CASSYAGLSRDIISGRAYNEQFF. The genes are TRBV28 and TRBJ2-1; the match to TRBD2 covers 11 bases. Germline CDR1 MDHEN, CDR2 SYDVKM. V lost 6 bases and J lost 2; bases outside the gene matches: 27. The CDR3 has 23 amino acids.

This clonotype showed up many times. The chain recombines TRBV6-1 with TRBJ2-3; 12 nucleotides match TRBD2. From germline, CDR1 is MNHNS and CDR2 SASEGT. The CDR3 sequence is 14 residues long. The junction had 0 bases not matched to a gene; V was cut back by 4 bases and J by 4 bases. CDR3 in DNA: TGTGCCAGCAGTGGACTAGCGGGAGCAGATACGCAGTATTTT. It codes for CASSGLAGADTQYF.

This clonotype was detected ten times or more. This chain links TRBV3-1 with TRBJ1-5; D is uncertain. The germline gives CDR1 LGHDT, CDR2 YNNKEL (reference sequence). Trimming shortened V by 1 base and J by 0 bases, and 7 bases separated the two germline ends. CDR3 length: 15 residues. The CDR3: CASSQGQVSNQPQHF. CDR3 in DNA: TGTGCCAGCAGCCAAGGTCAGGTTAGCAATCAGCCCCAGCATTTT. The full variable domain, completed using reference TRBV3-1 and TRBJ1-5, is DTAVSQTPKYLVTQMGNDKSIKCEQNLGHDTMYWYKQDSKKFLKIMFSYNNKELIINETVPNRFSPKSPDKAHLNLHINSLELGDSAVYFCASSQGQVSNQPQHFGDGTRLSIL.

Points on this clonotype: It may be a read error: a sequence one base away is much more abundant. The CDR3 sequence: CSVAGRGGTEAFF. The CDR3 DNA is TGCAGCGTAGCGGGCAGGGGGGGCACTGAAGCTTTCTTT. This sequence joins TRBV29-1 and TRBJ1-1, with 7 bases aligning to TRBD1. CDR1 and CDR2 from the germline V gene are SQVTM and ANQGSEA. This CDR3 is built from 13 residues. V lost 6 bases and J lost 4; bases outside the gene matches: 8.

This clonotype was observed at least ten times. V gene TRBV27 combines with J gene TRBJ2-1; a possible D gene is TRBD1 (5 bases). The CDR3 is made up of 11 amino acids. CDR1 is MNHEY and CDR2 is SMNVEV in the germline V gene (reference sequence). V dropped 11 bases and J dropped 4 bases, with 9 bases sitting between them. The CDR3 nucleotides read TGTGCCCTGGGGCAGTACAATGAGCAGTTCTTC. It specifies CALGQYNEQFF.

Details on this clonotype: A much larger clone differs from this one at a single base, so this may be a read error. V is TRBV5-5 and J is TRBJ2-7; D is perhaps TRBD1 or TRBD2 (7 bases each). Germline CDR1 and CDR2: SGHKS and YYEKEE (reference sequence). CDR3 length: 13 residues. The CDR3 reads CVSRGGLAYEQYF. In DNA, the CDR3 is TGTGTCAGCAGGGGGGGTCTGGCCTACGAGCAGTACTTC.

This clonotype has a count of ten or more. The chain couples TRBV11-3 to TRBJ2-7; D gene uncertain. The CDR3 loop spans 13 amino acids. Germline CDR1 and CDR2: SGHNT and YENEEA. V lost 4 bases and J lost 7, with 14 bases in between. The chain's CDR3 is CASSSGPEREQYF. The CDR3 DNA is TGTGCCAGCAGCTCTGGGCCCGAGAGGGAGCAGTACTTC.

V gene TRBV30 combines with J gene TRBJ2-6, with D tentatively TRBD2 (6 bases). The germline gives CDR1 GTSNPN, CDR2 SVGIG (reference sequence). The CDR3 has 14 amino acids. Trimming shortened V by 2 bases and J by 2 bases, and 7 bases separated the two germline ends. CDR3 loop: CAWSWGAGANVLTF. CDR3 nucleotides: TGTGCCTGGAGTTGGGGGGCTGGGGCCAACGTCCTGACTTTC.

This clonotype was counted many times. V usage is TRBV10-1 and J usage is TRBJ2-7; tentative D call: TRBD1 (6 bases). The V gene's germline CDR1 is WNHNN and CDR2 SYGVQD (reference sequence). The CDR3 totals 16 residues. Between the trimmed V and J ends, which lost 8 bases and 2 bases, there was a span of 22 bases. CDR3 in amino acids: CASRIPSGEKAYEQYF. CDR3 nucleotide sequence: TGCGCCAGCCGAATTCCATCAGGGGAGAAAGCCTACGAGCAGTACTTC.